Listed here are 14 T cell receptor beta chains from one sample, sequenced in a study of metastatic and nonmetastatic thyroid tumors. Every patient was untreated before thyroid surgery. Through MiXCR, TCRdb re-clonotyped the PCR reads. This sample has tens of thousands of clones, with about 26% found just once. Sequencing was performed on blood. These receptors were taken from a male donor with papillary thyroid cancer or a benign thyroid nodule (not recorded which). Some clones in this sample may be carry-over from other donors' samples.

This clone is categorized as medium-sized. The rearrangement uses TRBV6-2 or TRBV6-3 and TRBJ2-1, with D perhaps matching TRBD1 (6 bases). Trimming pared 4 bases from V and 0 bases from J, leaving 10 bases between. This CDR3 is 15 amino acids long. The germline gives CDR1 MNHEY, CDR2 SVGEGT. CDR3 sequence reads: CASSSAGDSYNEQFF. CDR3 bases: TGTGCCAGCAGTTCTGCAGGGGACTCCTACAATGAGCAGTTCTTC.

By share of the sample, this clone is medium-sized. This chain uses TRBV6-1 with TRBJ2-7; possibly TRBD1 or TRBD2 for D (5 bases each). Deletions cut 2 bases from V and 0 bases from J, with 8 bases between. The CDR3 is 14 amino acids. Germline V lookup: CDR1 MNHNS, CDR2 SASEGT. The DNA of the CDR3 is TGTGCCAGCAGTGAACGGGGCGCCTCCTACGAGCAGTACTTC. The encoded protein is CASSERGASYEQYF.

The V gene is TRBV28, the J gene TRBJ2-5; 10 bases match TRBD1. This CDR3 contains 14 residues. The V and J ends lost 7 bases and 5 bases, in that order; junction bases with no gene match: 7. Germline V gene data show CDR1 as MDHEN and CDR2 as SYDVKM. This chain's CDR3 is CASTPTGGLETQYF. CDR3 nucleotides: TGTGCCAGCACCCCGACAGGGGGCTTGGAGACCCAGTACTTC.

On this clone: A much larger clone sits a single nucleotide away, making a read error possible. The rearrangement links TRBV15 to TRBJ2-3; TRBD1 might be the D (5 bases). Deletions cut 0 bases from V and 4 bases from J, with 14 bases between. Germline values: CDR1 LNHNV, CDR2 YYDKDF (reference sequence). CDR3 size: 16 residues. CDR3 residues: CATSRDGAAGADTQYF. The CDR3 bases are TGTGCCACCAGCAGAGATGGGGCGGCTGGAGCAGATACGCAGTATTTT.

Sample share makes this clone medium-sized. The V and J genes are TRBV28 and TRBJ1-2, with D unresolved. Germline CDR1 reads MDHEN; CDR2 reads SYDVKM. V was cut by 2 bases and J by 8 bases, with 12 bases left in between. The CDR3 loop spans 13 amino acids. In nucleotides, the CDR3 is TGTGCCAGCAGTTTAGGAGGAGACCACGGCTACACCTTC. Its protein is CASSLGGDHGYTF.

This clone was seen at least ten times. A much larger clone lies a single base off, so this may be a read error. The chain couples TRBV11-2 to TRBJ2-6; D possibly corresponds to TRBD2 (5 bases). Germline V gives CDR1 SGHAT, CDR2 FQNNGV. The CDR3 extends over 17 amino acids. Trimming cost V 2 bases and J 3 bases, with 14 bases left between them. The CDR3 DNA reads as TGTGCCAGCAGCTTAAAGGTTCGGGGTCGTGGGGCCAACGTCCTGACTTTC. This encodes CASSLKVRGRGANVLTF.

This clone occurred many times. This chain uses TRBV15 with TRBJ1-4; D remains ambiguous. Deletions cut 3 bases from V and 8 bases from J, with 13 bases between. This CDR3 region has 14 residues. Germline CDR1 and CDR2: LNHNV and YYDKDF (reference sequence). The CDR3 DNA follows: TGTGCCACCAGCAGTCCACGGGTTGAGGAAAAACTGTTTTTT. Translated, it gives CATSSPRVEEKLFF. Based on the CDR3 plus reference TRBV15 and TRBJ1-4, the full variable domain is DAMVIQNPRYQVTQFGKPVTLSCSQTLNHNVMYWYQQKSSQAPKLLFHYYDKDFNNEADTPDNFQSRRPNTSFCFLDIRSPGLGDTAMYLCATSSPRVEEKLFFGSGTQLSVL.

This clone showed up many times. The chain uses TRBV13 and TRBJ1-1, with 8 bases that match TRBD1. Germline trimming cut 6 bases from V and 6 bases from J; bases unmatched to any gene: 9. The germline CDR1 and CDR2 sequences are PRHDT and FYEKMQ (reference sequence). The CDR3 covers 14 residues. The CDR3 loop is CASRKGQGAAEAFF. CDR3 nucleotides: TGTGCCAGCAGGAAAGGACAGGGAGCAGCTGAAGCTTTCTTT. The whole variable domain, filled in from reference TRBV13 and TRBJ1-1, reads AAGVIQSPRHLIKEKRETATLKCYPIPRHDTVYWYQQGPGQDPQFLISFYEKMQSDKGSIPDRFSAQQFSDYHSELNMSSLELGDSALYFCASRKGQGAAEAFFGQGTRLTVV.

The chain recombines TRBV2 with TRBJ2-3; the match to TRBD1 covers 8 bases. Germline CDR1 is SNHLY and CDR2 is FYNNEI. This CDR3 has 15 residues. The CDR3 spells CGTRPTGVSTDTQYF. The DNA for the CDR3 is TGTGGCACCAGGCCGACAGGGGTTAGCACAGATACGCAGTATTTT. Based on the CDR3 plus reference TRBV2 and TRBJ2-3, the full variable domain is EPEVTQTPSHQVTQMGQEVILRCVPISNHLYFYWYRQILGQKVEFLVSFYNNEISEKSEIFDDQFSVERPDGSNFTLKIRSTKLEDSAMYFCGTRPTGVSTDTQYFGPGTRLTVL.

As concerns this clone: One end of the junction fails to match germline, which may point to a read error. This chain connects TRBV7-2 to TRBJ1-6; unclear D gene. The length of the CDR3 is 11 residues. Germline assignment: CDR1 SGHTA and CDR2 FQGNSA. CDR3 sequence: CASSRDSPLDF. In DNA, the CDR3 is TGTGCCAGCAGCAGGGATTCACCACTCGACTTT.

In its sample, this clone was seen many times. J is TRBJ2-5 and V is TRBV18, with 8 bases fitting TRBD2. CDR1 is KGHSH, CDR2 LQKENI, per germline. The CDR3 has 12 residues. V lost 8 bases to trimming and J lost 5 bases; unmatched junction nucleotides: 4. The CDR3 coding sequence is TGTGCCAGCCGGGGGGGTCCGGAGACCCAGTACTTC. Protein product: CASRGGPETQYF.

By sample share, this clone is medium-sized (0.01 to 0.1%). V gene TRBV27 combines with J gene TRBJ2-2; 7 bases map to TRBD1. This CDR3 region has 15 residues. CDR1 MNHEY and CDR2 SMNVEV come from the germline V gene (reference sequence). V dropped 2 bases and J dropped 5; count of bases not matched to a gene: 5. CDR3 nucleotide sequence: TGTGCCAGCAGTTTAACACAGGGGTGGACCGGGGAGCTGTTTTTT. Protein sequence: CASSLTQGWTGELFF.

This clone ranks as medium-sized. The germline gene is not matched at one end of the junction; a read error may be the cause. This rearrangement joins TRBV12-3 or TRBV12-4 to TRBJ2-7; no clear D. This CDR3 has 13 amino acids. For the CDR3, the DNA is TGTGCCAGCAGCCGATCACACTCCTCCGAGCAGTACTTC. Residues: CASSRSHSSEQYF.

The sample holds many counts of this clone. The rearrangement uses TRBV3-1 and TRBJ2-5; TRBD2 aligns across 7 bases. Trimming took 2 bases from V and 5 from J; bases not matched to a gene: 5. Germline loops: CDR1 LGHDT, CDR2 YNNKEL (reference sequence). The CDR3 sequence is 14 residues long. The CDR3 protein is CASSQLGRAETQYF. CDR3 nucleotides: TGTGCCAGCAGCCAACTGGGGAGGGCGGAGACCCAGTACTTC.